This is a list of T cell receptor beta chains from one sample in a study of chemoradiotherapy in HPV16-positive cancers. The repertoire was sequenced with immunoSEQ multiplex PCR; TCRdb's copy has only in-frame clones and lacks some. The data show around 11,000 clones, under 80% seen once. Collection took place from a patient who underwent chemoradiotherapy. All receptors come from a human donor with HPV-associated anogenital cancer. The CDR3 runs from the conserved cysteine through the conserved F or W. The D gene is left open where the match is weak. Rows may omit the clone size; those that give it use once, few, many or a size class.

clone_size,d_call,v_call,j_call,cdr3_aa,cdr3_nt
.,.,TRBV11-3,TRBJ1-2,CASSYRSGENGYTF,TGTGCCAGCAGCTATAGGTCTGGGGAGAATGGCTACACCTTC
.,.,TRBV11-3,TRBJ1-3,CASSQRQGNTIYF,TGTGCCAGCAGCCAGCGACAGGGAAACACCATATATTTT
.,TRBD1,TRBV7-2,TRBJ2-7,CASSLPRDRVSYEQYF,TGTGCCAGCAGCTTGCCACGGGACAGGGTAAGCTACGAGCAGTACTTC
.,TRBD2,TRBV11-2,TRBJ2-7,CASSFFLAGGLPYEQYF,TGTGCCAGCAGCTTTTTTTTAGCGGGAGGTCTTCCCTACGAGCAGTACTTC
.,TRBD1,TRBV28,TRBJ1-6,CASSARQGGNSPLHF,TGTGCCAGCAGTGCGCGACAGGGAGGCAATTCACCCCTCCACTTT
.,.,TRBV27,TRBJ1-2,CASSFQGPNYGYTF,TGTGCCAGCAGTTTCCAGGGCCCTAACTATGGCTACACCTTC
.,.,TRBV4-3,TRBJ2-2,CASSPGQYTGELFF,TGCGCCAGCAGCCCCGGACAGTACACCGGGGAGCTGTTTTTT
.,TRBD1,TRBV29-1,TRBJ1-2,CSAYRHGQAYGYGYTF,TGCAGCGCCTACAGACACGGACAGGCCTACGGCTATGGCTACACCTTC
few,.,TRBV28,TRBJ1-1,CASSTQALTGATEAFF,TGTGCCAGCAGTACTCAAGCACTCACCGGGGCGACTGAAGCTTTCTTT
.,.,TRBV21-1,TRBJ2-7,CATTLHEQYF,TGTGCCACCACGCTTCACGAGCAGTACTTC
.,.,TRBV10-3,TRBJ1-4,CAISEEGALDEKLFF,TGTGCCATCAGTGAGGAAGGGGCATTAGATGAAAAACTGTTTTTT
.,.,TRBV5-4,TRBJ1-2,CASSLTAYGYTF,TGTGCCAGCAGCTTGACAGCATATGGCTACACCTTC
.,TRBD1,TRBV6-1,TRBJ2-5,CASSRPGQRETQYF,TGTGCCAGCAGTAGGCCGGGACAGAGAGAGACCCAGTACTTC
.,TRBD1,TRBV11-2,TRBJ1-1,CASSYTGTGAFF,TGTGCCAGCAGCTACACCGGGACAGGAGCTTTCTTT
.,TRBD2,TRBV7-6,TRBJ2-7,CASSLGSGGPNEQYF,TGTGCCAGCAGCTTAGGATCGGGAGGGCCCAATGAGCAGTACTTC
.,.,TRBV5-1,TRBJ2-3,CASSLALDTQYF,TGCGCCAGCAGCTTGGCCCTAGATACGCAGTATTTT
.,TRBD1,TRBV5-1,TRBJ1-4,CASSLGPGQGFGEKLFF,TGCGCCAGCAGCTTGGGGCCGGGACAGGGGTTTGGTGAAAAACTGTTTTTT
.,.,TRBV5-1,TRBJ1-2,CASSLKYGYTF,TGCGCCAGCAGCTTGAAGTATGGCTACACCTTC
few,.,TRBV5-6,TRBJ1-1,CASSLWVPGDTEAFF,TGTGCCAGCAGCTTGTGGGTCCCCGGGGACACTGAAGCTTTCTTT
few,TRBD1,TRBV7-2,TRBJ1-4,CASRSNTGGMGEKLFF,TGTGCCAGCAGGTCAAATACAGGGGGCATGGGTGAAAAACTGTTTTTT
.,TRBD1,TRBV15,TRBJ1-5,CATSRDRANQPQHF,TGTGCCACCAGCCGGGACAGGGCGAATCAGCCCCAGCATTTT
few,.,TRBV7-2,TRBJ2-1,CASSPAAHEQFF,TGTGCCAGCAGCCCCGCTGCCCATGAGCAGTTCTTC
.,.,TRBV7-9,TRBJ1-4,CASSLRGGGEKLFF,TGTGCCAGCAGCTTAAGGGGGGGCGGTGAAAAACTGTTTTTT
once,TRBD2,TRBV5-1,TRBJ2-1,CASSLATDLSGGREQFF,TGCGCCAGCAGCTTGGCCACCGACTTGAGCGGGGGGCGCGAGCAGTTCTTC
few,.,TRBV21-1,TRBJ1-2,CASSKDYKQGARNGYTF,TGTGCCAGCAGCAAAGACTATAAACAGGGGGCCCGAAATGGCTACACCTTC
.,.,TRBV21-1,TRBJ2-3,CASSKSTRDTQYF,TGTGCCAGCAGCAAATCTACTAGGGATACGCAGTATTTT
.,TRBD1,TRBV6-5,TRBJ2-3,CASRDRGRDTQYF,TGTGCCAGCAGGGACAGGGGGCGAGATACGCAGTATTTT
.,.,TRBV5-5,TRBJ1-6,CASSSGPTNSPLHF,TGTGCCAGCAGCTCCGGGCCAACCAATTCACCCCTCCACTTT
.,TRBD1,TRBV7-3,TRBJ1-2,CASSLETGANYGYTF,TGTGCCAGCAGCTTGGAGACAGGGGCAAACTATGGCTACACCTTC
.,TRBD1,TRBV6-4,TRBJ2-7,CASTPPDRVFYEQYF,TGTGCCAGCACCCCCCCGGACAGGGTATTTTACGAGCAGTACTTC
.,TRBD2,TRBV10-1,TRBJ2-5,CASSEASGFQETQYF,TGCGCCAGCAGTGAGGCTAGCGGGTTCCAAGAGACCCAGTACTTC
.,TRBD2,TRBV5-6,TRBJ2-5,CASSLTSGAYQETQYF,TGTGCCAGCAGCCTAACTAGCGGGGCCTACCAAGAGACCCAGTACTTC
.,TRBD2,TRBV11-3,TRBJ2-5,CASASGGRETQYF,TGTGCCAGCGCTAGCGGGGGGCGAGAGACCCAGTACTTC
few,.,TRBV2,TRBJ1-2,CASTEGRGRRFYGYTF,TGTGCCAGCACTGAAGGTAGGGGGAGAAGATTTTATGGCTACACCTTC
.,.,TRBV19,TRBJ1-6,CASSIQVSHNSPLHF,TGTGCCAGTAGTATCCAAGTATCTCATAATTCACCCCTCCACTTT
.,.,TRBV1,TRBJ1-1,CTSSRFVSRNTEAFF,TGCACCAGCAGCCGATTTGTCAGTCGGAACACTGAAGCTTTCTTT
.,TRBD1,TRBV19,TRBJ1-1,CASSTPRTGRAEAFF,TGTGCCAGTAGTACACCCCGGACAGGGCGGGCTGAAGCTTTCTTT
few,TRBD2,TRBV5-1,TRBJ2-3,CASSAGTSGPDTQYF,TGCGCCAGCAGCGCCGGGACTAGCGGCCCAGATACGCAGTATTTT
.,.,TRBV6-5,TRBJ1-1,CASTPPGGGTEAFF,TGTGCCAGCACCCCCCCAGGAGGGGGCACTGAAGCTTTCTTT
.,.,TRBV4-1,TRBJ1-5,CASSQDQGSNQPQHF,TGCGCCAGCAGCCAAGATCAGGGCAGCAATCAGCCCCAGCATTTT
.,.,TRBV6-6,TRBJ1-2,CASGVSQGSEGYTF,TGTGCCAGCGGTGTATCCCAGGGTTCGGAGGGCTACACCTTC
.,.,TRBV7-9,TRBJ1-6,CASSLGDSPLHF,TGTGCCAGCAGCTTAGGGGATTCACCCCTCCACTTT
few,.,TRBV28,TRBJ1-4,CASGIREKLFF,TGTGCCAGCGGGATCCGGGAAAAACTGTTTTTT
few,.,TRBV6-6,TRBJ2-2,CASSINKGNTGELFF,TGTGCCAGCAGTATCAACAAGGGGAACACCGGGGAGCTGTTTTTT
few,.,TRBV20-1,TRBJ2-7,CSAWEPYEQYF,TGCAGTGCGTGGGAGCCCTACGAGCAGTACTTC
.,.,TRBV5-6,TRBJ1-1,CASGHPEAFF,TGTGCCAGCGGCCATCCTGAAGCTTTCTTT
few,.,TRBV9,TRBJ1-1,CASSLLREGVSTSAFF,TGTGCCAGCAGTCTACTAAGGGAGGGGGTTTCCACTTCAGCTTTCTTT
.,.,TRBV4-3,TRBJ1-1,CASSQDLGMNTEAFF,TGCGCCAGCAGCCAAGATCTGGGGATGAACACTGAAGCTTTCTTT
.,.,TRBV11-3,TRBJ2-1,CASSLKTEQFF,TGTGCCAGCAGCCTCAAGACGGAGCAGTTCTTC
.,TRBD2,TRBV27,TRBJ2-2,CASIPRGGSTGELFF,TGTGCCAGCATCCCTCGGGGAGGGTCCACCGGGGAGCTGTTTTTT
.,.,TRBV11-2,TRBJ2-7,CASSSGVAGSYEQYF,TGTGCCAGCAGCTCCGGGGTCGCAGGGAGCTACGAGCAGTACTTC
.,.,TRBV4-1,TRBJ2-3,CASSQKLDTDTQYF,TGCGCCAGCAGCCAAAAACTAGACACAGATACGCAGTATTTT
few,TRBD1,TRBV7-9,TRBJ1-4,CASSYRDRSEKLFF,TGTGCCAGCAGCTACCGGGACAGAAGCGAAAAACTGTTTTTT
few,TRBD1,TRBV7-3,TRBJ1-1,CASSLRGGGEAFF,TGTGCCAGCAGCTTAAGAGGGGGCGGTGAAGCTTTCTTT
few,.,TRBV6-4,TRBJ2-3,CASSAEDSTDTQYF,TGTGCCAGCAGTGCGGAGGATAGCACAGATACGCAGTATTTT
few,.,TRBV2,TRBJ1-5,CASSGNGPQHF,TGTGCCAGCAGTGGAAACGGGCCCCAGCATTTT
.,.,TRBV6-1,TRBJ2-3,CASSDKSQGKSTDTQYF,TGTGCCAGCAGTGATAAGAGCCAAGGAAAATCCACAGATACGCAGTATTTT
.,TRBD2,TRBV7-6,TRBJ2-1,CASSPGGTSYNEQFF,TGTGCCAGCAGCCCCGGCGGGACTAGCTACAATGAGCAGTTCTTC
.,TRBD2,TRBV12-5,TRBJ2-3,CASGHSGRDTQYF,TGTGCTAGTGGTCATAGCGGGAGGGATACGCAGTATTTT
.,TRBD1,TRBV5-4,TRBJ2-1,CASSPRDRDYNEQFF,TGTGCCAGCAGCCCGCGGGACAGGGACTACAATGAGCAGTTCTTC